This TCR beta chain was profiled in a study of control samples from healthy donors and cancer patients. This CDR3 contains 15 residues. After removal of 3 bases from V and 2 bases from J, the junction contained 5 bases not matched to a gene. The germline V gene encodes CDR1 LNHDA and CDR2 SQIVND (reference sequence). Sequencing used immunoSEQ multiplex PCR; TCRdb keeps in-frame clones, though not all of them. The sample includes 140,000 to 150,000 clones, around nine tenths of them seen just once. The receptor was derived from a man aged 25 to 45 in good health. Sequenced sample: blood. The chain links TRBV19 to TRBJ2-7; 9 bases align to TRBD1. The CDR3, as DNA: TGTGCCAGTAGTATCGGACAGGGGTCCCCCTACGAGCAGTACTTC. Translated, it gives CASSIGQGSPYEQYF.